The clone carrying this T cell receptor beta chain has just a few counts. The data were taken from a study of T cell changes during pregnancy in multiple sclerosis. Assay: immunoSEQ multiplex PCR; the TCRdb copy retains only in-frame clones and omits some. The profile shows about 48,000 clones, 88% of them singletons. This CDR3 comprises 11 residues. J was trimmed by 3 bases and V by 8 bases; bases with no gene match: 1. Germline CDR1 reads ENHRY; CDR2 reads SYGVKD. The rearrangement links TRBV10-3 to TRBJ2-7, with 7 bases matching TRBD2. Material: CD4+ T cells from peripheral blood mononuclear cells, obtained in the second trimester of pregnancy. The clonotype originates from a female donor with multiple sclerosis, enrolled in a pregnancy study. The CDR3 region has the DNA TGTGCCATCGGGGACTACTACGAGCAGTACTTC. Its protein product is CAIGDYYEQYF.